These 18 T cell receptor beta chains share one sample of origin, sequenced in a study of cytomegalovirus exposure and HLA in healthy donors. PCR employed 60 Vbeta and 13 Jbeta primers. TCRdb keeps only in-frame clones here, not all; method: immunoSEQ multiplex PCR. The sample carries some 170,000 clones, 75% recorded once. What was sequenced was PBMCs. The receptors stem from a woman in her fifties or sixties in good health and CMV-seropositive.

The gene calls are TRBV5-4 and TRBJ1-2, with TRBD1 as a possible D gene (6 bases). CDR3 length equals 12 residues. Trimming cost V 10 bases and J 4 bases, with 14 bases left between them. Germline V gene lookup returns CDR1 SGHNT and CDR2 YYREEE (reference sequence). CDR3 region: CAGRGGLYGYTF. CDR3 DNA: TGTGCCGGCCGGGGGGGCCTCTATGGCTACACCTTC.

To note about this clone: Other DNA sequences within the sample encode an identical CDR3. V gene TRBV5-4 combines with J gene TRBJ2-7, with D maybe TRBD1 (6 bases). Germline V gene lookup returns CDR1 SGHNT and CDR2 YYREEE (reference sequence). V was pared by 0 bases and J by 4 bases, with 8 bases between. The CDR3 has 13 amino acids. CDR3 nucleotides: TGTGCCAGCAGCTTGGGGGGGCCTTACGAGCAGTACTTC. Amino acid sequence: CASSLGGPYEQYF.

The chain combines TRBV29-1 with TRBJ1-2, with a possible D match to TRBD1 (6 bases). The germline V gene has CDR1 SQVTM and CDR2 ANQGSEA. The V end lost 3 bases, the J end lost 0 bases, and 11 bases lay between the germline ends. This CDR3 spans 14 amino acids. CDR3 bases: TGCAGCGTTGAGGGGGAGGGGGCTAACTATGGCTACACCTTC. Protein sequence: CSVEGEGANYGYTF.

This chain connects TRBV15 to TRBJ1-3; 7 nucleotides agree with TRBD1. V lost 4 bases and J lost 5; bases outside the gene matches: 5. Germline CDR1 reads LNHNV; CDR2 reads YYDKDF (reference sequence). CDR3 length: 14 amino acids. CDR3 amino acids: CATSTGTERNTIYF. The CDR3 DNA is TGTGCCACCAGCACCGGGACAGAAAGAAACACCATATATTTT.

The chain carries TRBV18 and TRBJ1-6, with 8 bases lining up with TRBD1. The V and J ends lost 5 bases and 12 bases, in that order; junction bases with no gene match: 9. Germline V lookup: CDR1 KGHSH, CDR2 LQKENI. This CDR3 has 14 residues. The CDR3, as DNA: TGTGCCAGCTCATCTGGACAGGGACTTCAACCCCTCCACTTT. It is translated as CASSSGQGLQPLHF.

This clone came up once. The genes are TRBV6-6 and TRBJ1-1; D is perhaps TRBD1 (5 bases). Germline lookup yields CDR1 MNHNY and CDR2 SVGAGI (reference sequence). Trimming shortened V by 6 bases and J by 3 bases, and 20 bases separated the two germline ends. This CDR3 is 16 amino acids long. The CDR3 here is CASSHKRGNRDTEAFF. CDR3 nucleotides: TGTGCCAGCAGCCACAAGCGGGGGAATCGGGACACTGAAGCTTTCTTT.

The V call is TRBV15, the J call TRBJ1-1; weak D call: TRBD1 (6 bases). Germline assignment: CDR1 LNHNV and CDR2 YYDKDF (reference sequence). The CDR3 loop spans 14 amino acids. Trimming pared 1 base from V and 8 bases from J, leaving 14 bases between. This chain's CDR3 is CATSRGNRDMEAFF. CDR3 nucleotide sequence: TGTGCCACCAGCAGAGGTAACCGGGACATGGAAGCTTTCTTT.

The gene calls are TRBV19 and TRBJ1-1; D possibly corresponds to TRBD1 (6 bases). V was shortened by 5 bases and J by 5 bases, with 18 bases between the two germline ends. This CDR3 has 15 amino acids. Germline CDR1 reads LNHDA; CDR2 reads SQIVND (reference sequence). For the CDR3, the DNA is TGTGCCAGTAGTCCCCGGGGGGCCTTAAGGACTGAAGCTTTCTTT. Its translation: CASSPRGALRTEAFF.

The chain is built from TRBV2 and TRBJ2-5, with 9 bases matching TRBD1. V shed 0 bases and J 5 bases; nucleotides not matched to a gene: 4. The germline CDR1 and CDR2 sequences are SNHLY and FYNNEI. This CDR3 has 15 amino acids. The CDR3 spells CASSEARTGDETQYF. Written as DNA, the CDR3 is TGTGCCAGCAGTGAAGCGCGGACAGGGGATGAGACCCAGTACTTC. Full variable domain (missing parts from reference TRBV2 and TRBJ2-5): EPEVTQTPSHQVTQMGQEVILRCVPISNHLYFYWYRQILGQKVEFLVSFYNNEISEKSEIFDDQFSVERPDGSNFTLKIRSTKLEDSAMYFCASSEARTGDETQYFGPGTRLLVL.

This clone was seen just once. This chain links TRBV6-6 with TRBJ2-3, with 11 bases fitting TRBD2. Germline CDR1 is MNHNY and CDR2 is SVGAGI (reference sequence). The J segment lost 4 bases and the V segment lost 6 bases, leaving 3 bases of the junction unmatched. This CDR3 has 14 amino acids. CDR3 DNA: TGTGCCAGCAGGACTAGCGGGGTAGCAGATACGCAGTATTTT. This gives the protein CASRTSGVADTQYF.

This clone has a single count. V and J are TRBV4-1 and TRBJ2-7; D uncertain. Trimming removed 0 bases from V and 2 bases from J, with 14 bases in between. Germline lookup yields CDR1 MGHRA and CDR2 YSYEKL. This CDR3 is 16 amino acids long. The CDR3: CASSQDKARSTYEQYF. The CDR3 coding sequence is TGCGCCAGCAGCCAAGATAAGGCTAGATCAACCTACGAGCAGTACTTC.

The J gene is TRBJ2-5, the V gene TRBV14; D call uncertain. V lost 0 bases to trimming and J lost 7 bases, with 12 bases between them. CDR1 is SGHDN and CDR2 is FVKESK in the germline V gene. The CDR3 contains 14 residues. The CDR3 sequence: CASSQDLLSGTQYF. CDR3 bases: TGTGCCAGCAGCCAAGATCTTTTGTCGGGGACCCAGTACTTC. Variable domain in full (rest from reference TRBV14 and TRBJ2-5): EAGVTQFPSHSVIEKGQTVTLRCDPISGHDNLYWYRRVMGKEIKFLLHFVKESKQDESGMPNNRFLAERTGGTYSTLKVQPAELEDSGVYFCASSQDLLSGTQYFGPGTRLLVL.

The V gene is TRBV18, the J gene TRBJ1-2; TRBD1 matches 8 bases. CDR3 length: 13 amino acids. Germline V CDR1 and CDR2: KGHSH, LQKENI. V trimming: 3 bases; J trimming: 3 bases; junction bases outside the gene matches: 0. As DNA, the CDR3 is TGTGCCAGCTCACCGGACAGGGACTATGGCTACACCTTC. Amino acid sequence: CASSPDRDYGYTF.

This clone was recorded only once. The V and J genes are TRBV10-3 and TRBJ2-7; maybe TRBD2 (5 bases). CDR3 length: 12 amino acids. Trimming removed 8 bases from V and 5 bases from J, with 13 bases in between. The germline V gene has CDR1 ENHRY and CDR2 SYGVKD. The CDR3 sequence: CAIGLALDEQYF. The DNA of the CDR3 is TGTGCCATCGGGCTAGCCCTGGACGAGCAGTACTTC.

This clone was recorded at least ten times. This sequence joins TRBV9 and TRBJ1-1, with 8 bases identical to TRBD1. Germline assignment: CDR1 SGDLS and CDR2 YYNGEE. This CDR3 comprises 14 residues. With 2 bases clipped from V and 10 bases from J, the junction kept 10 bases outside the gene matches. DNA for the CDR3: TGTGCCAGCAGCGTTCTACAGGGGGACGGAGGAGCTTTCTTT. It encodes CASSVLQGDGGAFF. Supplemented by reference TRBV9 and TRBJ1-1, the full variable domain reads DSGVTQTPKHLITATGQRVTLRCSPRSGDLSVYWYQQSLDQGLQFLIQYYNGEERAKGNILERFSAQQFPDLHSELNLSSLELGDSALYFCASSVLQGDGGAFFGQGTRLTVV.

J is TRBJ1-2 and V is TRBV29-1; 7 nucleotides match TRBD1. This CDR3 region has 13 residues. After removal of 7 bases from V and 6 bases from J, the junction contained 11 bases not matched to a gene. Germline-derived CDR1 and CDR2 are SQVTM and ANQGSEA. The CDR3 nucleotides are TGCAGCGCAAGCCTGACAGGGACGGATGGCTACACCTTC. Protein: CSASLTGTDGYTF.

The chain recombines TRBV5-5 with TRBJ1-4, with TRBD1 matching over 9 bases. Germline CDR1 is SGHKS and CDR2 is YYEKEE (reference sequence). The CDR3 runs to 14 residues. The ends lost 6 bases at V and 7 bases at J; junction bases unmatched: 7. Written as DNA, the CDR3 is TGTGCCAGCATGCTAACAGGGGGCGGTGAAAAACTGTTTTTT. It specifies CASMLTGGGEKLFF.

The CDR3 protein is CASSLGGFNEQYF. The CDR3 DNA follows: TGTGCCAGCAGCCTCGGGGGGTTCAACGAGCAGTACTTC. V is TRBV6-6 and J is TRBJ2-5; 7 nucleotides line up with TRBD2. The end of the DNA is better explained by TRBJ2-7, so the J call may be wrong. The CDR3 is 13 amino acids. Germline V gene sequence: CDR1 MNHNY, CDR2 SVGAGI (reference sequence).